One sample yielded the 18 T cell receptor beta chains listed below, sequenced in a study of cytomegalovirus exposure and HLA in healthy donors (dated by TCRdb to about 2017). The library was prepared using the immunoSEQ multiplex PCR assay. For the multiplex PCR, a mixture combining 60 forward primers for TCR Vbeta segments and 13 reverse primers for TCR Jbeta segments was used. Sourced from immuneACCESS, this table was stored by TCRdb with only in-frame sequences that have V and J called. A share of the clones is absent; for the studies checked, an unresolved V gene accounts for under half, and the remainder has no known explanation. This sample comprises fewer than 250,000 clones, 70% to 75% of them detected only once. Around 3.3% of the sample comes from the top ten. The sequenced sample consisted of PBMCs. The receptors were gathered from a woman under 40 in good health and CMV-seropositive.

Remarks on this clone: Other DNA sequences in this sample translate to the same CDR3. V usage is TRBV6-5 and J usage is TRBJ2-6; unclear D gene. Germline loops: CDR1 MNHEY, CDR2 SVGAGI. Trimming stripped 2 bases from V and 0 bases from J, with 5 bases between. The length of the CDR3 is 15 residues. The CDR3 DNA is TGTGCCAGCAGTTACGGCGGCTCTGGGGCCAACGTCCTGACTTTC. This gives the protein CASSYGGSGANVLTF.

The chain employs TRBV10-1 and TRBJ1-2; TRBD1 is a possible D gene (5 bases). The CDR3 loop spans 14 amino acids. Trimming removed 0 bases from V and 6 bases from J, with 11 bases in between. The germline CDR1 and CDR2 sequences are WNHNN and SYGVQD (reference sequence). This chain's CDR3 is CASSESGGIDGYTF. CDR3 in DNA: TGCGCCAGCAGTGAGTCCGGGGGGATCGATGGCTACACCTTC.

A remark on this clone: Its ends do not fully match the called genes, so a read error is possible. The chain uses TRBV7-9 and TRBJ2-2; possibly TRBD2 for D (6 bases). Germline loops: CDR1 SEHNR, CDR2 FQNEAQ (reference sequence). CDR3 size: 15 residues. The CDR3 DNA follows: TGTTCCAGCAGCTTAGGAGCGGGCAACACCGGGGAGCTGTTTTTT. It yields the protein CSSSLGAGNTGELFF.

The gene calls are TRBV28 and TRBJ2-7; 12 bases fit TRBD2. With V trimmed by 4 bases and J by 6 bases, 13 bases remained unmatched. Germline lookup yields CDR1 MDHEN and CDR2 SYDVKM. CDR3 size: 17 residues. CDR3 bases: TGTGCCAGCAGTTACAGACTAGCGGGAGTAGATACCGGCGAGCAGTACTTC. Its translation: CASSYRLAGVDTGEQYF. Looking up the rest from reference TRBV28 and TRBJ2-7 gives the full variable domain: DVKVTQSSRYLVKRTGEKVFLECVQDMDHENMFWYRQDPGLGLRLIYFSYDVKMKEKGDIPEGYSVSREKKERFSLILESASTNQTSMYLCASSYRLAGVDTGEQYFGPGTRLTVT.

The V and J genes are TRBV5-8 and TRBJ2-3; TRBD1 matches at 8 bases. The CDR3 runs 15 residues. Germline V gene sequence: CDR1 SGHTS, CDR2 YDEGEE. Trimming removed 8 bases from V and 3 bases from J; junction bases left unmatched: 11. CDR3 DNA: TGTGCCAGGAGTAGACAGGGGCGTTGGACAGATACGCAGTATTTT. It yields the protein CARSRQGRWTDTQYF. Full variable domain (rest looked up from reference TRBV5-8 and TRBJ2-3): EAGVTQSPTHLIKTRGQQATLRCSPISGHTSVYWYQQALGLGLQFLLWYDEGEERNRGNFPPRFSGRQFPNYSSELNVNALELEDSALYLCARSRQGRWTDTQYFGPGTRLTVL.

The chain uses TRBV2 and TRBJ2-1; 7 bases match TRBD2. In germline, CDR1 is SNHLY, CDR2 FYNNEI. The ends lost 2 bases at V and 1 base at J; junction bases unmatched: 5. The CDR3 totals 16 residues. The CDR3 loop is CASSELGGPSYNEQFF. In nucleotides, the CDR3 is TGTGCCAGCAGTGAACTGGGAGGGCCATCCTACAATGAGCAGTTCTTC.

The sample holds a few counts of this clone. V and J are TRBV6-1 and TRBJ1-1; perhaps TRBD1 as D (5 bases). Trimming stripped 3 bases from V and 2 bases from J, with 16 bases between. The length of the CDR3 is 16 residues. Per the germline V gene, CDR1 is MNHNS and CDR2 is SASEGT. Written as DNA, the CDR3 is TGTGCCAGCAGTGAGGGACTTTGGACCGTAAACACTGAAGCTTTCTTT. As protein: CASSEGLWTVNTEAFF.

The V gene is TRBV15, the J gene TRBJ2-6; D possibly corresponds to TRBD2 (6 bases). Germline values: CDR1 LNHNV, CDR2 YYDKDF (reference sequence). V was clipped by 1 base and J by 4 bases, with 17 bases between them. The CDR3 covers 18 residues. The CDR3 loop is CATSRAASVYLGANVLTF. The CDR3 bases are TGTGCCACCAGCAGAGCGGCTAGCGTCTACTTAGGGGCCAACGTCCTGACTTTC. Based on the CDR3 plus reference TRBV15 and TRBJ2-6, the full variable domain is DAMVIQNPRYQVTQFGKPVTLSCSQTLNHNVMYWYQQKSSQAPKLLFHYYDKDFNNEADTPDNFQSRRPNTSFCFLDIRSPGLGDTAMYLCATSRAASVYLGANVLTFGAGSRLTVL.

This clone was seen a handful of times. This chain links TRBV6-1 with TRBJ2-2; D gene uncertain. V was shortened by 3 bases and J by 7 bases, with 9 bases between the two germline ends. Per germline, CDR1 MNHNS and CDR2 SASEGT. This CDR3 contains 13 residues. The CDR3 bases are TGTGCCAGCAGTGATCTAGGTGGCGGGGAGCTGTTTTTT. Encoded protein: CASSDLGGGELFF.

This clone has just a few counts. As DNA, the CDR3 is TGTGCCAGCAGTTCCCTCAACCTACAGGACGAGCAGTACTTC. It translates to CASSSLNLQDEQYF. The chain is built from TRBV28 and TRBJ2-7, with D possibly matching TRBD1 (5 bases). Germline V gene lookup returns CDR1 MDHEN and CDR2 SYDVKM. V lost 4 bases and J 5 bases, leaving 15 bases between the germline ends. The CDR3 loop spans 14 amino acids.

This clone was picked up a small number of times. This sequence joins TRBV28 and TRBJ2-3; a possible D gene is TRBD2 (6 bases). In germline, CDR1 is MDHEN, CDR2 SYDVKM. This CDR3 has 16 residues. V gave up 4 bases and J gave up 1 base, with 15 bases separating them. CDR3 DNA: TGTGCCAGCAGTTCGGGCGACGGGGGACGCACAGATACGCAGTATTTT. This translates into CASSSGDGGRTDTQYF.

This chain joins TRBV6-5 and TRBJ2-7; 11 nucleotides align to TRBD2. The V and J ends lost 0 bases and 6 bases, in that order; junction bases with no gene match: 7. The CDR3 runs to 16 residues. Looked up from germline, CDR1 is MNHEY and CDR2 is SVGAGI. This CDR3 reads CASSYSPSGRRGEQYF. CDR3 sequence (DNA): TGTGCCAGCAGTTACTCCCCTAGCGGGAGGCGGGGCGAGCAGTACTTC.

J is TRBJ2-3 and V is TRBV19, with TRBD1 as a possible D gene (6 bases). Germline assignment: CDR1 LNHDA and CDR2 SQIVND (reference sequence). CDR3 length equals 14 residues. V was pared by 9 bases and J by 0 bases, with 13 bases between. The CDR3 sequence is CASCQGMSTDTQYF. The CDR3 DNA reads as TGTGCCAGCTGCCAGGGGATGAGCACAGATACGCAGTATTTT.

This chain joins TRBV14 and TRBJ2-7; D might be TRBD1 (6 bases). The CDR3 consists of 15 residues. In germline, CDR1 is SGHDN, CDR2 FVKESK. V was trimmed by 5 bases and J by 2 bases, leaving 16 bases between them. The CDR3 sequence is CASSIKTGMAYEQYF. The CDR3 DNA reads TGTGCCAGCAGCATTAAAACAGGGATGGCCTACGAGCAGTACTTC.

This sequence joins TRBV5-6 and TRBJ2-2; 7 positions match TRBD2. The V segment lost 4 bases and the J segment 1 base; nucleotides outside the gene matches: 7. Germline CDR1 reads SGHDT; CDR2 reads YYEEEE. This CDR3 has 16 residues. CDR3 sequence (DNA): TGTGCCAGCAGCCAGCCCTCTAGCGGGAACACCGGGGAGCTGTTTTTT. Translated: CASSQPSSGNTGELFF.

V usage is TRBV18 and J usage is TRBJ1-1; 9 bases agree with TRBD1. Losses at the gene ends were 3 bases for V and 8 bases for J; bases not matched to a gene: 4. The CDR3 loop spans 13 amino acids. CDR1 and CDR2 (germline): KGHSH, LQKENI. This chain's CDR3 is CASSPGQGREAFF. The CDR3 DNA reads TGTGCCAGCTCACCTGGACAGGGGAGGGAAGCTTTCTTT.

The V and J genes are TRBV28 and TRBJ1-5, with TRBD1 as a possible D gene (6 bases). Germline-derived CDR1 and CDR2 are MDHEN and SYDVKM. The V end lost 6 bases, the J end lost 0 bases, and 9 bases lay between the germline ends. The CDR3 has 14 residues. Here the CDR3 DNA reads TGTGCCAGCAGCCCAGGGGTTAGCAATCAGCCCCAGCATTTT. Translated: CASSPGVSNQPQHF.

CDR3 nucleotides: TGTGCCAGCAGCCTAGCGGGAGTAGCAGATACGCAGTATTTT. Amino acids: CASSLAGVADTQYF. The V gene is TRBV28, the J gene TRBJ2-3, with TRBD2 identical over 10 bases. The CDR3 runs 14 residues. V trimming: 6 bases; J trimming: 4 bases; junction bases outside the gene matches: 4. Germline lookup yields CDR1 MDHEN and CDR2 SYDVKM.